This T cell receptor (beta chain) is from a study of neurological immune-mediated disorders. Whole-study findings and limits: No sharing of CDR3 amino acid sequences was observed among expanded clones across subjects, suggesting private repertoires in all groups.

As concerns this clonotype: The antigen is unknown.

This CDR3 is 15 amino acids long. Germline V gene data show CDR1 as SQVTM and CDR2 as ANQGSEA. V shed 6 bases and J shed 0 bases, with 14 bases lying between them. Time point described: longitudinal time-point 3. It was by 5'RACE with 10-nucleotide random UMIs that the cDNA was made. In TCRdb, the 5' RACE reads were re-called with MiXCR into one record per CDR3 protein. This table holds roughly 48,000 distinct CDR3 sequences, about 13% found once. Sequencing used PBMCs. The chain carries TRBV29-1 and TRBJ2-2, with D possibly being TRBD2 (7 bases). This TCR was recovered from a male donor with HTLV-1-associated myelopathy (HAM/TSP). The CDR3 loop reads CSVRGGGSNTGELFF. In DNA, the CDR3 is TGCAGCGTGAGAGGGGGGGGATCGAACACCGGGGAGCTGTTTTTT.